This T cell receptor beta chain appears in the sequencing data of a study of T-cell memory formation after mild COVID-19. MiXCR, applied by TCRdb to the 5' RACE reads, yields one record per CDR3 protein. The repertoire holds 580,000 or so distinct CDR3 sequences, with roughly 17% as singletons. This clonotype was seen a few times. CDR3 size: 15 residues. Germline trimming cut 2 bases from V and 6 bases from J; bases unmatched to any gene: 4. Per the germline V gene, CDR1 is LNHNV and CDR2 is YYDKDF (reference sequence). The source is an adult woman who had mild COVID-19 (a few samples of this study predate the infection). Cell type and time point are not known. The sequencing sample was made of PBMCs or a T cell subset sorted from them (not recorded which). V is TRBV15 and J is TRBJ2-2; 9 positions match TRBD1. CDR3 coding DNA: TGTGCCACCAGCAGAAAGACAGGGGGGCCCGGGGAGCTGTTTTTT. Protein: CATSRKTGGPGELFF.